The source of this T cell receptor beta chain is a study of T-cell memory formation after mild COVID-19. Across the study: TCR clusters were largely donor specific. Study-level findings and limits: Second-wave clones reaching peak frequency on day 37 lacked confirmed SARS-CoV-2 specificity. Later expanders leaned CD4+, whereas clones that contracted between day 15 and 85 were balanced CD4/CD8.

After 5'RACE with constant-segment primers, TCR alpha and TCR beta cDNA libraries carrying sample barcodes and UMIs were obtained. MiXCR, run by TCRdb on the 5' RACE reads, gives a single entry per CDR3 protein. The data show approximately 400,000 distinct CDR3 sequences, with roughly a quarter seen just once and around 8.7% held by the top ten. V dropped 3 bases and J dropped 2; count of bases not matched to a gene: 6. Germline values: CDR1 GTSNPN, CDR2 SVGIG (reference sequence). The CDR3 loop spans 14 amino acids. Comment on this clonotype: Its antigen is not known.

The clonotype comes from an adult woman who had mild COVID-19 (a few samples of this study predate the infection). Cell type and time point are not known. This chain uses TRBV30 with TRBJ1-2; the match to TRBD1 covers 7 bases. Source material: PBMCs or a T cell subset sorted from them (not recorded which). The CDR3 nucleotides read TGTGCCTGGAGCGACGGCAGGGGGAACTATGGCTACACCTTC. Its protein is CAWSDGRGNYGYTF.